The 24 T cell receptor beta chains below were found in one sample sequenced in a study of T cells in Graves' hyperthyroidism and ophthalmopathy. RNA transcripts gave rise to amplified TCR beta CDR3 regions. The HTBI set primed first-round TCR CDR3 RT-PCR. TCRdb called the multiplex PCR reads again in MiXCR, with one record for every CDR3 protein. The sample lists about 400,000 distinct CDR3 sequences; around 15% were seen once. Sequenced sample: blood. The receptors stem from a woman younger than 30 with Graves' hyperthyroidism.

About this clonotype: Given a much more abundant clone one base away, this may be a read error. The V gene is TRBV13, the J gene TRBJ2-5, with D tentatively TRBD2 (5 bases). Germline assignment: CDR1 PRHDT and CDR2 FYEKMQ (reference sequence). This CDR3 has 12 amino acids. The CDR3 spells CASSLAMETQYF. The CDR3 DNA is TGTGCCAGCAGTTTAGCGATGGAGACCCAGTACTTC.

CDR3: CASRDRANQPQHF. The CDR3 region has the DNA TGTGCCAGTAGGGACAGGGCGAATCAGCCCCAGCATTTT. The V gene is TRBV19, the J gene TRBJ1-5; 8 bases fit TRBD1. Unmatched junction bases numbered 2, after V lost 6 bases and J lost 4 bases. The CDR3 contains 13 residues. Per the germline V gene, CDR1 is LNHDA and CDR2 is SQIVND (reference sequence).

This clonotype appeared many times. The V and J genes are TRBV5-4 and TRBJ2-1; TRBD1 is a possible D gene (6 bases). Germline CDR1 reads SGHNT; CDR2 reads YYREEE (reference sequence). The CDR3 covers 15 residues. V dropped 3 bases and J dropped 5 bases, with 15 bases sitting between them. The DNA of the CDR3 is TGTGCCAGCAGCTCCAACAGGGCGCCGGACAATGAGCAGTTCTTC. As protein: CASSSNRAPDNEQFF.

This clonotype was observed many times. The CDR3 protein is CASSLRQGNEQFF. CDR3 DNA sequence: TGTGCCAGCAGTTTGAGGCAGGGCAATGAGCAGTTCTTC. The V and J genes are TRBV12-3 or TRBV12-4 and TRBJ2-1, with D perhaps matching TRBD1 (5 bases). V was shortened by 3 bases and J by 6 bases, with 9 bases between the two germline ends. The CDR3 runs to 13 residues.

V and J are TRBV9 and TRBJ1-4, with D maybe TRBD1 (6 bases). CDR1 is SGDLS and CDR2 is YYNGEE in the germline V gene. The V gene lost 3 bases and the J gene lost 6 bases, with 15 bases spanning the gap. This CDR3 comprises 15 residues. The CDR3, as DNA: TGTGCCAGCAGCGCCGGGGGGGGGGCTGATGAAAAACTGTTTTTT. This sequence encodes CASSAGGGADEKLFF.

This clonotype was found many times. The chain uses TRBV28 and TRBJ1-2; D call uncertain. V lost 4 bases, J lost 8 bases, and 8 bases lay in between. Germline V gives CDR1 MDHEN, CDR2 SYDVKM. The CDR3 totals 11 residues. The CDR3, as DNA: TGTGCCAGCAGTTGGACGGGCGGCTACACCTTC. Translating it yields CASSWTGGYTF.

In this sample, this clonotype turned up many times. The CDR3 region is CASSIPGEGGYTF. The CDR3 DNA reads TGTGCCAGCAGTATTCCAGGGGAAGGAGGCTACACCTTC. The chain links TRBV12-3 or TRBV12-4 to TRBJ1-2; TRBD1 is a possible D gene (6 bases). This CDR3 has 13 amino acids. The ends were cut back, 5 bases at V and 8 bases at J, with 15 bases in the middle.

Many counts were recorded for this clonotype. V and J are TRBV20-1 and TRBJ2-7; 7 positions agree with TRBD1. CDR1 is DFQATT and CDR2 is SNEGSKA in the germline V gene (reference sequence). The CDR3 runs 14 residues. The V segment lost 0 bases and the J segment 3 bases; nucleotides outside the gene matches: 5. The CDR3 DNA follows: TGCAGTGCTAGAGATGGGGACAGAGTCTACGAGCAGTACTTC. As protein: CSARDGDRVYEQYF.

This clonotype has just a few counts. This rearrangement joins TRBV18 to TRBJ1-6; 11 bases align to TRBD1. From germline, CDR1 is KGHSH and CDR2 LQKENI. The CDR3 sequence is 16 residues long. Trimming at V came to 5 bases and at J to 6 bases, leaving 6 bases not matched to a gene. DNA of the CDR3: TGTGCCAGCTCAATTGGGACAGGGGGTAGTAATTCACCCCTCCACTTT. Amino acids: CASSIGTGGSNSPLHF.

V is TRBV5-8 and J is TRBJ2-7, with TRBD2 matching 10 bases. This CDR3 has 14 residues. The trim removed 2 bases at V and 4 bases at J, leaving 3 bases unmatched. From germline, CDR1 is SGHTS and CDR2 YDEGEE. CDR3 residues: CASSLRSGRYEQYF. CDR3 DNA sequence: TGTGCCAGCAGCTTACGTAGCGGGAGGTACGAGCAGTACTTC. The entire variable domain, with the rest obtained from reference TRBV5-8 and TRBJ2-7, is as follows: EAGVTQSPTHLIKTRGQQATLRCSPISGHTSVYWYQQALGLGLQFLLWYDEGEERNRGNFPPRFSGRQFPNYSSELNVNALELEDSALYLCASSLRSGRYEQYFGPGTRLTVT.

Ten or more counts support this clonotype. The chain has TRBV11-2 and TRBJ2-7; TRBD2 agrees at 9 bases. The CDR3 totals 15 residues. Per the germline V gene, CDR1 is SGHAT and CDR2 is FQNNGV. V gave up 4 bases and J gave up 2 bases; unmatched junction bases: 6. CDR3 residues: CASSSQAGGTYEQYF. The CDR3 DNA sequence: TGTGCCAGCAGCTCCCAAGCGGGAGGAACCTACGAGCAGTACTTC.

This clonotype was found a few times. V usage is TRBV19 and J usage is TRBJ2-1; D ambiguous. This CDR3 is built from 13 residues. Per the germline V gene, CDR1 is LNHDA and CDR2 is SQIVND (reference sequence). Trimming removed 7 bases from V and 2 bases from J, with 9 bases in between. The CDR3 DNA reads as TGTGCCAGTACCCTAGAACCCTACAATGAGCAGTTCTTC. Translating gives CASTLEPYNEQFF.

This clonotype was observed many times. This chain connects TRBV6-2 or TRBV6-3 to TRBJ2-5; the match to TRBD1 covers 7 bases. Unmatched junction bases numbered 4, after V lost 4 bases and J lost 5 bases. The CDR3 is 13 residues long. Per germline, CDR1 MNHEY and CDR2 SVGEGT. The CDR3 sequence: CASSWTGWETQYF. Here the CDR3 DNA reads TGTGCCAGCAGTTGGACAGGCTGGGAGACCCAGTACTTC.

The V call is TRBV9, the J call TRBJ1-2, with D possibly matching TRBD1 (5 bases). Germline V gene data show CDR1 as SGDLS and CDR2 as YYNGEE. The V and J ends lost 4 bases and 6 bases respectively, with 16 bases between them. The CDR3 runs to 14 residues. The CDR3 DNA is TGTGCCAGCAGCCCCAATCCCCGAGGGGATGGCTACACCTTC. It translates to CASSPNPRGDGYTF. The full variable domain, its missing parts supplied by reference TRBV9 and TRBJ1-2, is DSGVTQTPKHLITATGQRVTLRCSPRSGDLSVYWYQQSLDQGLQFLIQYYNGEERAKGNILERFSAQQFPDLHSELNLSSLELGDSALYFCASSPNPRGDGYTFGSGTRLTVV.

In its sample, this clonotype was seen many times. A clone one base away is much larger, so this may be a read error. The chain joins TRBV11-2 to TRBJ2-5; unclear D gene. Looked up from germline, CDR1 is SGHAT and CDR2 is FQNNGV. The CDR3 loop spans 11 amino acids. Trimming removed 5 bases from V and 2 bases from J, with 3 bases in between. The CDR3 sequence: CASSIQETQYF. The CDR3 nucleotides read TGTGCCAGCAGCATACAAGAGACCCAGTACTTC.

This clonotype was seen a handful of times. The CDR3 reads CASKPGQGINTGELFF. The CDR3 nucleotides read TGTGCCAGCAAACCGGGACAGGGAATAAACACCGGGGAGCTGTTTTTT. The chain employs TRBV12-3 or TRBV12-4 and TRBJ2-2; 9 nucleotides line up with TRBD1. Germline trimming cut 7 bases from V and 2 bases from J; bases unmatched to any gene: 8. The CDR3 loop spans 16 amino acids.

This clonotype turned up a few times. The CDR3 is CSAGEMLSGGGELFF. In DNA, the CDR3 is TGCAGTGCTGGGGAAATGCTCAGCGGGGGCGGGGAGCTGTTTTTT. The J gene is TRBJ2-2, the V gene TRBV20-1; 8 bases match TRBD2. The V gene end was trimmed by 5 bases and the J gene end by 7 bases; junction bases not matched to a gene: 12. Germline assignment: CDR1 DFQATT and CDR2 SNEGSKA (reference sequence). CDR3 length: 15 amino acids.

In its sample, this clonotype was seen many times. CDR3 sequence reads: CASSLSGRRSDTQYF. CDR3 DNA: TGCGCCAGCAGTTTAAGCGGGAGGAGATCAGATACGCAGTATTTT. This sequence joins TRBV5-1 and TRBJ2-3; 9 bases match TRBD2. CDR3 length equals 15 residues. J lost 4 bases, V lost 5 bases, and 8 bases had no gene match. The germline V gene encodes CDR1 SGHRS and CDR2 YFSETQ. The full variable domain, completed using reference TRBV5-1 and TRBJ2-3, is KAGVTQTPRYLIKTRGQQVTLSCSPISGHRSVSWYQQTPGQGLQFLFEYFSETQRNKGNFPGRFSGRQFSNSRSEMNVSTLELGDSALYLCASSLSGRRSDTQYFGPGTRLTVL.

This clonotype was detected many times. The V call is TRBV12-5, the J call TRBJ2-1; 12 bases fit TRBD2. With 6 bases clipped from V and 2 bases from J, the junction kept 8 bases outside the gene matches. Per the germline V gene, CDR1 is LGHNT and CDR2 is FRNRAP. The CDR3 extends over 17 amino acids. CDR3 sequence (DNA): TGTGCTAGTGGCCAGCCGACTAGCGGGAGACCCTACAATGAGCAGTTCTTC. Translating it yields CASGQPTSGRPYNEQFF.

This clonotype was counted many times. V and J are TRBV6-8 and TRBJ1-4; D ambiguous. The ends were cut back, 4 bases at V and 8 bases at J, with 17 bases in the middle. Germline CDR1 reads MNHGY; CDR2 reads SAAAGT. The CDR3 runs to 15 residues. CDR3 loop: CASSSSAIYEEKLFF. The DNA of the CDR3 is TGTGCCAGCAGTTCTTCAGCCATCTATGAGGAAAAACTGTTTTTT.

In its sample, this clonotype was seen many times. The chain combines TRBV9 with TRBJ2-7, with 7 bases matching TRBD2. Germline V CDR1 and CDR2: SGDLS, YYNGEE. This CDR3 is built from 16 residues. V trimming: 0 bases; J trimming: 4 bases; junction bases outside the gene matches: 10. The CDR3 loop reads CASSVGGAGVGYEQYF. The CDR3 coding sequence is TGTGCCAGCAGCGTAGGAGGGGCGGGAGTGGGGTACGAGCAGTACTTC. The entire variable domain, with the rest obtained from reference TRBV9 and TRBJ2-7, is as follows: DSGVTQTPKHLITATGQRVTLRCSPRSGDLSVYWYQQSLDQGLQFLIQYYNGEERAKGNILERFSAQQFPDLHSELNLSSLELGDSALYFCASSVGGAGVGYEQYFGPGTRLTVT.

The J gene is TRBJ2-7, the V gene TRBV11-2, with no clear D. The CDR3 extends over 13 amino acids. The germline gives CDR1 SGHAT, CDR2 FQNNGV. Trimming shortened V by 5 bases and J by 4 bases, and 12 bases separated the two germline ends. The chain's CDR3 is CASSTEGPYEQYF. The CDR3 DNA reads as TGTGCCAGCAGCACAGAAGGACCTTACGAGCAGTACTTC.

The chain joins TRBV6-2 or TRBV6-3 to TRBJ2-1; 9 nucleotides match TRBD1. The length of the CDR3 is 15 residues. Trimming cost V 6 bases and J 7 bases; bases outside gene matches: 10. Germline V gene sequence: CDR1 MNHEY, CDR2 SVGEGT. CDR3 region: CASSQPGTGRNEQFF. The CDR3 region has the DNA TGTGCCAGCAGCCAACCCGGGACAGGGCGGAATGAGCAGTTCTTC.

This clonotype was detected ten times or more. The chain couples TRBV11-2 to TRBJ2-7; 9 bases are a match to TRBD1. This CDR3 is 14 amino acids long. After removal of 5 bases from V and 4 bases from J, the junction contained 6 bases not matched to a gene. Per the germline V gene, CDR1 is SGHAT and CDR2 is FQNNGV. CDR3: CASSDWGQGYEQYF. CDR3 DNA: TGTGCCAGCAGCGATTGGGGACAGGGATACGAGCAGTACTTC.